This T cell receptor (beta chain) was identified in a study of shared clonotypes between healthy human individuals (dated by TCRdb to the early 2020s). For context, the study as a whole: The cohort comprised a couple of women and three men aged 18 to 49 years. For each donor, three plates each were used for CD4 naive and CD4 memory, two plates were used for CD8 naive, and one plate was used for CD8 memory. To estimate repertoire size and how much clonotypes are shared between individuals, the study performed deep sequencing of blood TCR repertoires from roughly five healthy adults. To increase sequencing depth and limit assay-specific biases, TCR repertoire library preparation and sequencing were carried out by different laboratories using diverse techniques. Each donor's leukapheresis produced roughly between roughly 0.94 and 9.5 billion PBMCs. What the research found in general, with its limitations: Rarefaction of sorted-subset datasets indicated incomplete sequencing despite the large sequencing depth. Larger estimated clonotype richness was generally found for naive subsets than for memory subsets. Sampling was restricted to blood, and TCR repertoires in tissue are likely to differ from TCR repertoires in blood. The genetic and exposure-history diversity represented was limited by the small number of donors. Higher generation probabilities were observed for clonotypes shared by all four sorted-subset donors than for non-shared clonotypes. Pairwise subsampling led to the expectation that sequencing depth would affect the degree of clonotype sharing among donors. Across a handful of donors, approximately 4.6% of naive CD4, 3% to 3.5% of naive CD8, roughly 2.3% of memory CD4, and around 0.4% of memory CD8 clonotypes were shared.

The donors were healthy, HIV-negative adults who had no recently reported acute infections or vaccinations. Only Caucasian adults living in Nashville, Tennessee, USA were represented among the donors. CD8 memory samples were composed of magnetically selected CD45RO+ cells combined with CCR7-negative CD45RA+ effector memory (TemRA) cells. Blood was collected by leukapheresis, and PBMCs were isolated by Ficoll-Histopaque density gradient centrifugation and then cryopreserved in liquid nitrogen vapor phase. Purity and quantity of every magnetically sorted T cell population were checked by analytical flow cytometry. Genomic DNA was isolated from each sorted fraction and quantified by UV absorbance on a Nanodrop 2000c. Unmatched junction bases come to 5, with V trimmed by 0 bases and J by 4 bases. The CDR1 and CDR2 encoded by the germline V gene (reference sequence) are LNHDA and SQIVND. Inclusive of the bounding cysteine and phenylalanine, the CDR3 is 17 residues long. Kept here is only the CDR3 DNA, which spans 51 bases and is read in frame from base 1.

A note on this clone: The antigen it recognizes is unknown. Base qualities were left out, and no much larger clone turns up one base away.

TCR CDR3 regions were amplified from genomic DNA by multiplex PCR using the deep immunoSEQ assay. For each cell subset, the extracted genomic DNA was distributed evenly across all wells of several immunoSEQ 96-well plates, and each plate served as one replicate. Each replicate PCR for sorted subsets received roughly 0.2 ug genomic DNA, equal to some 32,000 T cell genomes. The purified libraries were quantified using a Qubit 3.0 fluorometer, sized with a Bioanalyzer 2100, and then quantified again using the KAPA Library Quantification kit. Each immunoSEQ 96-well plate was sequenced on its own single-read 150-cycle Illumina NextSeq 550 flow cell. The authors' pipeline ran thus. Because the immunoSEQ output held only junctional sequences and lacked quality scores, the filtering could not match the filtering applied to full-length reads. To assign V/J genes and CDR3, sequences were annotated using PyIR, a Python wrapper for IgBLAST v1.9, with IMGT germline references. Reads were filtered out if the reads had weak V/J assignments (E-value above 1e-6), no CDR3, stop codons, out-of-frame junctions, or ambiguous translated residues. V3J clonotypes were defined by identical inferred V gene, J gene, and CDR3 amino acid sequence. To compute the percentage overlap between repertoires, the number of shared unique clonotypes was divided by the size of the smaller repertoire. Three approaches were used to assess repertoire richness: RTK rarefaction, the Chao1 estimator, and Recon v2.1 estimates of unobserved clonotypes. For all TCRbeta clonotypes obtained by the gDNA method from four donors, generation probabilities were computed with OLGA. TCRdb stores this immuneACCESS table with in-frame sequences only. Part of the clones is absent; in the studies checked, under half of the shortfall reflects unresolved V genes, and no reason is known for the rest. Clone size and V and J calls were adopted from that table, with D and trimming inferred from the DNA. Recorded for this sample are roughly 700,000 clones; 90% of them occurred a single time. More than 30% of the sample rests with the top ten.

The specimen was memory CD8+ T cells from PBMCs. Per the publication, the cell subset or site label means: CD45RO+ cells pooled with CCR7-negative TemRA cells. The chain links TRBV19 with TRBJ2-3; the central 12 bases match TRBD2. This TCR was recovered from a man younger than 30 in good health. Some clones in this sample may be carry-over from other donors' samples. The bases read TGTGCCAGTAGTATAGATCTAACTAGCGGGAGGTCAGATACGCAGTATTTT. Translated, it gives CASSIDLTSGRSDTQYF.